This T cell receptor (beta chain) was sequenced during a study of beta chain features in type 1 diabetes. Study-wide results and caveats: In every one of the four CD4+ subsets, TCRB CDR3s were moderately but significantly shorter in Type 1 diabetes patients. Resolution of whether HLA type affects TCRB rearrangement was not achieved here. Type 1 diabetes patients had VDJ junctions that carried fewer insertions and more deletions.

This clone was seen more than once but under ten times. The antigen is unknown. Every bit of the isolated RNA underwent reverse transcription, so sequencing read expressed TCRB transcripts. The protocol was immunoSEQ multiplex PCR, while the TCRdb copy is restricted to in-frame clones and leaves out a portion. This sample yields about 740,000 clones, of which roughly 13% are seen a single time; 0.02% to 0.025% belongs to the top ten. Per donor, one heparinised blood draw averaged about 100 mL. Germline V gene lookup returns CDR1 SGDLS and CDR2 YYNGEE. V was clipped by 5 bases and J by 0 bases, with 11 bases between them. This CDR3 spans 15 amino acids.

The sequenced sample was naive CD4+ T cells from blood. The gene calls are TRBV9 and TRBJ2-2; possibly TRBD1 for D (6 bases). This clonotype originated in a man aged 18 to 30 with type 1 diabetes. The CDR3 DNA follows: TGTGCCAGCAGTGAATGGGGGCCGAACACCGGGGAGCTGTTTTTT. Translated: CASSEWGPNTGELFF.